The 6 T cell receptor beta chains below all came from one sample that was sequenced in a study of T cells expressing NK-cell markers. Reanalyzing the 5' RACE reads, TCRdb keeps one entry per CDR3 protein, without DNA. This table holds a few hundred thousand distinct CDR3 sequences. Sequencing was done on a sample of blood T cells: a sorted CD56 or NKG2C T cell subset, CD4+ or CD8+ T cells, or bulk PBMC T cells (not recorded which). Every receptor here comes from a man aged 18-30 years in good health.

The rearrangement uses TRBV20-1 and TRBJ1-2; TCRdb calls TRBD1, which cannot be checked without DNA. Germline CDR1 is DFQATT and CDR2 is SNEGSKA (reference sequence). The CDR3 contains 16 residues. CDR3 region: CSASFIASGGYYGYTF.

The CDR3 loop is CASSQGPADTQYF. J is TRBJ2-3 and V is TRBV7-8; checking the TCRdb D call of TRBD2 is not possible without DNA. This CDR3 region has 13 residues. CDR1 SGHVS and CDR2 FQNEAQ come from the germline V gene. Complete variable domain (other parts from reference TRBV7-8 and TRBJ2-3): GAGVSQSPRYKVAKRGQDVALRCDPISGHVSLFWYQQALGQGPEFLTYFQNEAQLDKSGLPSDRFFAERPEGSVSTLKIQRTQQEDSAVYLCASSQGPADTQYFGPGTRLTVL.

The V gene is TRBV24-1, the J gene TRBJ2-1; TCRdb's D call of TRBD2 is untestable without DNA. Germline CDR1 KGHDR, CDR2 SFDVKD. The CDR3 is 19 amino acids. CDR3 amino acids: CATSDPGTSGSSSYNEQFF.

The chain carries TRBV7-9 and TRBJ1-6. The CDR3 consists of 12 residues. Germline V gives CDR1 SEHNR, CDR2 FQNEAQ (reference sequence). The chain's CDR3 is CASSWDSSPLHF.

CDR3 in amino acids: CASPQETGRTDTQYF. V gene TRBV18 combines with J gene TRBJ2-3; with no DNA, the TCRdb D assignment of TRBD1 cannot be verified. Germline CDR1 reads KGHSH; CDR2 reads LQKENI. This CDR3 has 15 amino acids.

The CDR3 protein is CASSRRWTDNEQFF. The gene calls are TRBV19 and TRBJ2-1; checking the TCRdb D call of TRBD1 is not possible without DNA. CDR1 is LNHDA, CDR2 SQIVND, per germline (reference sequence). This CDR3 contains 14 residues.